The 30 T cell receptor beta chains below all came from one sample that was sequenced in a study of control samples from healthy donors and cancer patients. Only in-frame clones appear in the TCRdb table, and some are missing; sequencing was by immunoSEQ multiplex PCR. The sample lists 150,000 to 200,000 clones; 90% to 95% were seen once. The sample comprised blood. The receptors here all came from a woman aged 25 to 39 in good health.

The V and J genes are TRBV5-6 and TRBJ2-7; 9 bases match TRBD1. The V gene's germline CDR1 is SGHDT and CDR2 YYEEEE. CDR3 size: 17 residues. Trimming removed 3 bases from V and 3 bases from J; junction bases left unmatched: 13. Here the CDR3 DNA reads TGTGCCAGCAGCTGGGGACAGGGAGCACAACTTTACTACGAGCAGTACTTC. Translating gives CASSWGQGAQLYYEQYF.

The chain has TRBV9 and TRBJ2-7, with a possible D match to TRBD2 (5 bases). The CDR3 consists of 13 residues. Germline loops: CDR1 SGDLS, CDR2 YYNGEE. V was shortened by 0 bases and J by 5 bases, with 9 bases between the two germline ends. DNA for the CDR3: TGTGCCAGCAGCGTAGGGCTAGCCCACGAGCAGTACTTC. Translated: CASSVGLAHEQYF.

V and J are TRBV5-1 and TRBJ2-3, with D perhaps being TRBD1 or TRBD2 (6 bases each). Trimming took off 0 bases at V and 4 bases at J, with 15 bases between the two ends. CDR1 SGHRS and CDR2 YFSETQ come from the germline V gene. This CDR3 comprises 16 residues. The DNA of the CDR3 is TGCGCCAGCAGCTTGGAGACGGGGGCGCTTTCAGATACGCAGTATTTT. This encodes CASSLETGALSDTQYF.

The J gene is TRBJ2-1, the V gene TRBV10-3; TRBD2 matches 14 bases. V gave up 7 bases and J gave up 3 bases; unmatched junction bases: 2. The CDR3 totals 15 residues. Per germline, CDR1 ENHRY and CDR2 SYGVKD. The CDR3 region is CAITGLAGGYNEQFF. CDR3 DNA: TGTGCCATCACCGGACTAGCGGGGGGCTACAATGAGCAGTTCTTC.

This rearrangement joins TRBV7-9 to TRBJ1-1; D gene ambiguous. The CDR3 is made up of 12 amino acids. Deletions cut 5 bases from V and 1 base from J, with 5 bases between. Germline CDR1 and CDR2: SEHNR and FQNEAQ (reference sequence). CDR3: CASSPTNTEAFF. CDR3 coding DNA: TGTGCCAGCAGCCCCACGAACACTGAAGCTTTCTTT.

The rearrangement links TRBV10-3 to TRBJ1-1; D perhaps matches TRBD1 (6 bases). The CDR3 length is 15 residues. CDR1 is ENHRY and CDR2 is SYGVKD in the germline V gene. Trimming took 6 bases from V and 0 from J, leaving 14 bases between them. The chain's CDR3 is CAISEGGRVNTEAFF. In DNA form, the CDR3 reads TGTGCCATCAGCGAGGGGGGGAGGGTGAACACTGAAGCTTTCTTT.

The chain employs TRBV7-2 and TRBJ1-6, with D unclear. This CDR3 contains 16 residues. In germline, CDR1 is SGHTA, CDR2 FQGNSA. Trimming removed 1 base at V and 2 bases at J, with 9 bases between. The CDR3 reads CASSLVTATYNSPLHF. CDR3 coding DNA: TGTGCCAGCAGCTTAGTTACAGCTACCTATAATTCACCCCTCCACTTT.

In its sample, this clone was seen once. The V gene is TRBV11-2, the J gene TRBJ2-3, with 8 bases that match TRBD2. Germline CDR1 reads SGHAT; CDR2 reads FQNNGV. The CDR3 consists of 14 residues. Losses at the gene ends were 1 base for V and 5 bases for J; bases not matched to a gene: 2. The CDR3 DNA is TGTGCCAGCAGCTTAGGTCTAGCGGGAGATACGCAGTATTTT. As protein: CASSLGLAGDTQYF.

The chain is built from TRBV11-2 and TRBJ2-7; TRBD1 matches 7 bases. Germline CDR1 is SGHAT and CDR2 is FQNNGV. CDR3 length: 14 amino acids. V dropped 1 base and J dropped 2; count of bases not matched to a gene: 2. The CDR3 nucleotides read TGTGCCAGCAGCTTAGCCCAGGGGGCCTACGAGCAGTACTTC. It translates to CASSLAQGAYEQYF. The full variable domain, with the rest looked up from reference TRBV11-2 and TRBJ2-7, is EAGVAQSPRYKIIEKRQSVAFWCNPISGHATLYWYQQILGQGPKLLIQFQNNGVVDDSQLPKDRFSAERLKGVDSTLKIQPAKLEDSAVYLCASSLAQGAYEQYFGPGTRLTVT.

This clone was counted between two and nine times. CDR3 region: CASSVTGGHRNEQFF. The CDR3 coding sequence is TGTGCCAGCAGCGTAACGGGAGGCCATCGCAATGAGCAGTTCTTC. The rearrangement joins TRBV9 to TRBJ2-1, with 7 bases identical to TRBD2. CDR3 length: 15 amino acids. Trimming cost V 1 base and J 6 bases; bases outside gene matches: 7. CDR1 and CDR2 from the germline V gene are SGDLS and YYNGEE.

V is TRBV10-3 and J is TRBJ2-7; tentatively, D is TRBD1 or TRBD2 (5 bases each). The CDR3 is made up of 12 amino acids. Germline V lookup: CDR1 ENHRY, CDR2 SYGVKD. V was cut by 8 bases and J by 4 bases, with 12 bases left in between. The CDR3 DNA follows: TGTGCCATCCGGGACGCCGGTTACGAGCAGTACTTC. Encoded protein: CAIRDAGYEQYF.

This chain connects TRBV27 to TRBJ1-1; D is uncertain. This CDR3 is 15 amino acids long. The V end was cut by 1 base, the J end by 1 base, with 10 bases between. Germline loops: CDR1 MNHEY, CDR2 SMNVEV (reference sequence). The CDR3: CASSLLGVSNTEAFF. CDR3 bases: TGTGCCAGCAGTTTATTGGGCGTTTCGAACACTGAAGCTTTCTTT.

This chain uses TRBV6-5 with TRBJ2-7; 7 bases align to TRBD1. With 6 bases clipped from V and 7 bases from J, the junction kept 6 bases outside the gene matches. The CDR3 extends over 12 amino acids. Germline-derived CDR1 and CDR2 are MNHEY and SVGAGI. The CDR3 nucleotides read TGTGCCAGCAGCGACAGGGCTGGTGAGCAGTACTTC. Translation gives CASSDRAGEQYF.

V and J are TRBV6-5 and TRBJ1-4, with 9 nucleotides matching TRBD1. With 7 bases clipped from V and 7 bases from J, the junction kept 10 bases outside the gene matches. Germline loops: CDR1 MNHEY, CDR2 SVGAGI. The CDR3 loop spans 15 amino acids. This chain's CDR3 is CASKPTGTGFEKLFF. CDR3 DNA sequence: TGTGCCAGCAAACCAACCGGGACAGGGTTTGAAAAACTGTTTTTT.

This chain uses TRBV11-2 with TRBJ2-1; 9 bases are shared with TRBD2. CDR1 and CDR2 (germline): SGHAT, FQNNGV. Unmatched junction bases numbered 6, after V lost 5 bases and J lost 7 bases. The CDR3 sequence is 14 residues long. CDR3 bases: TGTGCCAGCAGCGTTAGCGGGAGAGGTAATGAGCAGTTCTTC. Residues: CASSVSGRGNEQFF.

This chain links TRBV15 with TRBJ1-4; 7 bases align to TRBD1. The ends lost 4 bases at V and 7 bases at J; junction bases unmatched: 6. Germline CDR1 and CDR2: LNHNV and YYDKDF (reference sequence). The CDR3 is 14 residues long. The CDR3, as DNA: TGTGCCACCAGCACTGACAGGGAAGTTGAAAAACTGTTTTTT. It is translated as CATSTDREVEKLFF.

The chain joins TRBV19 to TRBJ2-3; D is possibly TRBD1 (6 bases). Trimming shortened V by 5 bases and J by 4 bases, and 10 bases separated the two germline ends. Germline values: CDR1 LNHDA, CDR2 SQIVND (reference sequence). This CDR3 region has 13 residues. The CDR3 sequence: CASSSQGSDTQYF. The CDR3, as DNA: TGTGCCAGTAGTTCACAGGGCTCAGATACGCAGTATTTT.

The chain joins TRBV6-5 to TRBJ2-2; a possible D gene is TRBD1 (5 bases). V was cut by 6 bases and J by 3 bases, with 8 bases left in between. This CDR3 comprises 13 residues. CDR1 and CDR2 (germline): MNHEY, SVGAGI. The CDR3 sequence is CASRNRHTGELFF. The CDR3 region has the DNA TGTGCCAGCAGAAACAGGCACACCGGGGAGCTGTTTTTT.

The V and J genes are TRBV18 and TRBJ2-7, with 10 nucleotides matching TRBD2. The CDR3 is made up of 14 amino acids. Germline-derived CDR1 and CDR2 are KGHSH and LQKENI. Trimming took 3 bases from V and 4 from J; bases not matched to a gene: 3. CDR3 residues: CASSPSGRSYEQYF. The CDR3 region has the DNA TGTGCCAGCTCACCTAGCGGGAGGAGTTACGAGCAGTACTTC. Looking up the rest from reference TRBV18 and TRBJ2-7 gives the full variable domain: NAGVMQNPRHLVRRRGQEARLRCSPMKGHSHVYWYRQLPEEGLKFMVYLQKENIIDESGMPKERFSAEFPKEGPSILRIQQVVRGDSAAYFCASSPSGRSYEQYFGPGTRLTVT.

V and J are TRBV7-9 and TRBJ2-7, with 11 bases lining up with TRBD1. This CDR3 contains 17 residues. The V gene end was trimmed by 5 bases and the J gene end by 0 bases; junction bases not matched to a gene: 9. Per the germline V gene, CDR1 is SEHNR and CDR2 is FQNEAQ (reference sequence). As DNA, the CDR3 is TGTGCCAGCAGCCCGACTCAAGGACAGGGGGCCTCCTACGAGCAGTACTTC. Encoded protein: CASSPTQGQGASYEQYF.

This rearrangement joins TRBV4-1 to TRBJ2-7, with 8 bases identical to TRBD1. The CDR3 is 15 residues long. In germline, CDR1 is MGHRA, CDR2 YSYEKL. Trimming at V came to 2 bases and at J to 3 bases, leaving 6 bases not matched to a gene. CDR3 protein: CASSQTRTGIYEQYF. The CDR3 coding sequence is TGCGCCAGCAGCCAAACCCGGACAGGGATCTACGAGCAGTACTTC.

This clone was seen more than once but under ten times. This sequence joins TRBV7-8 and TRBJ2-3, with D possibly being TRBD2 (5 bases). With 1 base removed from V and 4 bases from J, the gap between germline ends came to 9 bases. Germline V lookup: CDR1 SGHVS, CDR2 FQNEAQ. This CDR3 has 14 residues. The CDR3 DNA is TGTGCCAGCAGCTTAGACCGGGGATCAGATACGCAGTATTTT. This codes for CASSLDRGSDTQYF.

The chain has TRBV30 and TRBJ1-1, with 9 bases fitting TRBD1. Trimming cost V 5 bases and J 5 bases; bases outside gene matches: 0. CDR3 length: 11 residues. CDR1 and CDR2 (germline): GTSNPN, SVGIG (reference sequence). The CDR3 loop is CAWDRGTEAFF. CDR3 nucleotide sequence: TGTGCCTGGGACAGGGGGACTGAAGCTTTCTTT.

V is TRBV9 and J is TRBJ2-5; 11 bases are shared with TRBD2. V dropped 0 bases and J dropped 5; count of bases not matched to a gene: 6. The germline V gene has CDR1 SGDLS and CDR2 YYNGEE. CDR3 length equals 16 residues. CDR3 bases: TGTGCCAGCAGCGTAGCCCTAGCGGGAGGAGCGGAGACCCAGTACTTC. This gives the protein CASSVALAGGAETQYF.

The chain recombines TRBV20-1 with TRBJ1-1, with 8 bases matching TRBD1. Germline V gene data show CDR1 as DFQATT and CDR2 as SNEGSKA (reference sequence). This CDR3 is 14 amino acids long. V shed 3 bases and J 7 bases; nucleotides not matched to a gene: 10. The CDR3 loop reads CSASDRTGWIEAFF. Here the CDR3 DNA reads TGCAGTGCTAGTGACCGGACAGGGTGGATTGAAGCTTTCTTT.

Turning to this clone: At one end, the junction sequence differs from germline, possibly due to a read error. This chain uses TRBV28 with TRBJ1-1; D is perhaps TRBD1 (5 bases). Per the germline V gene, CDR1 is MDHEN and CDR2 is SYDVKM. The length of the CDR3 is 15 residues. The CDR3: CASSLPTRVNTGAFF. The DNA of the CDR3 is TGTGCCAGCAGTTTGCCCACCAGGGTGAACACTGGAGCTTTCTTT.

This clone appeared a single time. The J gene is TRBJ1-5, the V gene TRBV4-1, with D perhaps matching TRBD1 (5 bases). Deletions cut 1 base from V and 4 bases from J, with 11 bases between. Per the germline V gene, CDR1 is MGHRA and CDR2 is YSYEKL. This CDR3 has 15 residues. The CDR3 loop reads CASSQVGLGNQPQHF. CDR3 DNA: TGCGCCAGCAGCCAAGTGGGGCTCGGGAATCAGCCCCAGCATTTT.

The V call is TRBV5-5, the J call TRBJ1-4; 7 nucleotides match TRBD1. Germline V CDR1 and CDR2: SGHKS, YYEKEE (reference sequence). After removal of 4 bases from V and 2 bases from J, the junction contained 5 bases not matched to a gene. The CDR3 totals 15 residues. CDR3 coding DNA: TGTGCCAGCAGCCTCAGGGGGTCGACTAATGAAAAACTGTTTTTT. Translation: CASSLRGSTNEKLFF.

The chain links TRBV6-4 to TRBJ2-2, with D perhaps TRBD2 (5 bases). Between the trimmed V and J ends, which lost 3 bases and 1 base, there was a span of 9 bases. This CDR3 has 15 residues. Germline lookup yields CDR1 MRHNA and CDR2 SNTAGT. The CDR3 protein is CASSERGGNTGELFF. Written as DNA, the CDR3 is TGTGCCAGCAGTGAGCGAGGAGGGAACACCGGGGAGCTGTTTTTT.

This chain uses TRBV7-6 with TRBJ2-1, with 11 bases lining up with TRBD2. J gave up 6 bases and V 4 bases, and 8 bases lay outside the gene matches. This CDR3 is built from 16 residues. Germline-derived CDR1 and CDR2 are SGHVS and FNYEAQ. The CDR3, as DNA: TGTGCCAGCAGCTCCATAGCGGGGGGGGATGTCAATGAGCAGTTCTTC. Translated: CASSSIAGGDVNEQFF.